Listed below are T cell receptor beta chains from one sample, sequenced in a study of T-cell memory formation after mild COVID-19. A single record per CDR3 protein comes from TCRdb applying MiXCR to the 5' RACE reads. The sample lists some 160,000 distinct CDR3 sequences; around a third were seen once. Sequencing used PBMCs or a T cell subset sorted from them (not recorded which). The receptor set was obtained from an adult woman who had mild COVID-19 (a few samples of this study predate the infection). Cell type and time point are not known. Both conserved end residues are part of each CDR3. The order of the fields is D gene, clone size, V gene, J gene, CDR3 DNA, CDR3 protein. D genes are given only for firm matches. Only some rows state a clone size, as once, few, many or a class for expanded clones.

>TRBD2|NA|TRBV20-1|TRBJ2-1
TGCAGCTCCGGGGTAGCGGGAGGGTACAATGAGCAGTTCTTC
CSSGVAGGYNEQFF
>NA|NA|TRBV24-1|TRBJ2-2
TGTGCCACCGAGGGGGGAACAACTCGTAGTACCGGGGAGCTGTTTTTT
CATEGGTTRSTGELFF
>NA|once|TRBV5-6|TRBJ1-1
TGTGCCAGCAGCTGGGGTCCGACGCAGAACACTGAAGCTTTCTTT
CASSWGPTQNTEAFF
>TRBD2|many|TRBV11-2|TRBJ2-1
TGTGCCAGCAGCCCACGACTAGCGGGAGACTCCTACAATGAGCAGTTCTTC
CASSPRLAGDSYNEQFF
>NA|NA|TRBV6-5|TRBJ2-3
TGTGCCAGCAGTTACTCCAGTAGTACACGGACGAAGACAGATACGCAGTATTTT
CASSYSSSTRTKTDTQYF
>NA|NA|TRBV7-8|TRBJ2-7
TGTGCCAGCAGCTTAGGAGCCGGGAGCTCCTACGAGCAGTACTTC
CASSLGAGSSYEQYF
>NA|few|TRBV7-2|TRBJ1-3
TGTGCCAGCAGCTCCGGGGGAAACACCATATATTTT
CASSSGGNTIYF
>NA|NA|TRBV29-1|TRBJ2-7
TGCAGCGTCAGCCTCCGGGGCAGGACGGTCTACGAGCAGTACTTC
CSVSLRGRTVYEQYF
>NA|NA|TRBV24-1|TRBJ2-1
TGTGCCACCAGTGGGGCAAGAGTAAATGAGCAGTTCTTC
CATSGARVNEQFF
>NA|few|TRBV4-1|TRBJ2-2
TGCGCCACCCGGGGGCCCACGAACACCGGGGAGCTGTTTTTT
CATRGPTNTGELFF
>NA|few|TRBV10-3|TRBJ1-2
TGTGCCATCAGTGATGGATCCTATAGCTACACCTTC
CAISDGSYSYTF
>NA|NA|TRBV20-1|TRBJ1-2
TGCAGTGCTAGAGATCTTAGGGGCCACTATGGCTACACCTTC
CSARDLRGHYGYTF
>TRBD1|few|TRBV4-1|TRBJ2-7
TGCGCCAGCAGCCAAGAATCCAGGACAGGGTTCGACGAGCAGTACTTC
CASSQESRTGFDEQYF
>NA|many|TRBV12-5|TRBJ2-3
TGTGCTAGTGGTTTCCCCGCGGCGGGACCCGAGGATACGCAGTATTTT
CASGFPAAGPEDTQYF
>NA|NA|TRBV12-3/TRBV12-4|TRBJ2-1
TGTGCCAGCAGTCCCATGACAGTTAGCTCCTACAATGAGCAGTTCTTC
CASSPMTVSSYNEQFF